The clone carrying this TCR beta chain was detected a few times. Its antigen remains unidentified. There are 13 residues in the CDR3. V lost 6 bases and J lost 3, with 8 bases in between. Germline V gene data show CDR1 as SNHLY and CDR2 as FYNNEI. The sample originates from a study of cytomegalovirus exposure and HLA in healthy donors. Study-level points and caveats: A missense variant in DCLRE1C was later tied to TCR beta V- and J-gene trimming. Rare TCR sequences predominated, though certain public TCRs were found in many donors. A prior analysis recorded that most TCR beta V segments were productive about 87% or about 30% of the time.

This PCR relied on a set of 60 Vbeta primers and 13 Jbeta primers. Measured with immunoSEQ multiplex PCR; TCRdb has only the in-frame clones, and not every one. This repertoire shows about 83,000 clones, about 81% found once; its top ten account for around 3.9%. This sequence originates from a man aged 60 to 75 in good health and CMV-seronegative. The sample comprised PBMCs. This chain connects TRBV2 to TRBJ1-4; the D gene is possibly TRBD1 (5 bases). CDR3 DNA: TGTGCCAGCAGGGGGACTTCTAATGAAAAACTGTTTTTT. Its translation: CASRGTSNEKLFF. Based on the CDR3 plus reference TRBV2 and TRBJ1-4, the full variable domain is EPEVTQTPSHQVTQMGQEVILRCVPISNHLYFYWYRQILGQKVEFLVSFYNNEISEKSEIFDDQFSVERPDGSNFTLKIRSTKLEDSAMYFCASRGTSNEKLFFGSGTQLSVL.